This T cell receptor beta chain was identified during a study of resident and recirculating memory T cells in vitiligo. Study background: Each patient gave two lesional and two nonlesional epidermal shave biopsies, plus PBMCs.

With V trimmed by 2 bases and J by 4 bases, 4 bases remained unmatched. This CDR3 has 14 residues. Looked up from germline, CDR1 is MNHEY and CDR2 is SVGAGI. TCRdb's copy holds only in-frame clones and misses some; the assay was immunoSEQ multiplex PCR. This sample has 70,000 to 85,000 clones, with 90% to 95% found just once. Stable vitiligo meant no lesion change over the previous 6 months. Patients who had received treatment within the previous three months were excluded. This receptor was identified in a male donor with vitiligo. What was sequenced was blood. V gene TRBV6-5 combines with J gene TRBJ1-2; 7 bases agree with TRBD1. The CDR3 reads CASSYGQAGYGYTF. CDR3 in DNA: TGTGCCAGCAGTTACGGACAGGCGGGCTATGGCTACACCTTC.